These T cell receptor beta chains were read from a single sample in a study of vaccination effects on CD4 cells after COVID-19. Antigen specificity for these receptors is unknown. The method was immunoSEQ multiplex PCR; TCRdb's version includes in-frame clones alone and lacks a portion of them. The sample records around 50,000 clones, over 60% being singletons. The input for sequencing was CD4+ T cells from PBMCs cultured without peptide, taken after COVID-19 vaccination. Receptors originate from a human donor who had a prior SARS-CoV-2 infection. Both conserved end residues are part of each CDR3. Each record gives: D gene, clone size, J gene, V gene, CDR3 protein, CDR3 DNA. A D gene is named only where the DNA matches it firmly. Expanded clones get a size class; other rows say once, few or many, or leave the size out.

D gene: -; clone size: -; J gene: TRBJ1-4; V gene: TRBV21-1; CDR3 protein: CASSILSGTGVKKLFF; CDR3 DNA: TGTGCCAGCAGCATCCTCTCCGGGACAGGGGTTAAAAAACTGTTTTTT
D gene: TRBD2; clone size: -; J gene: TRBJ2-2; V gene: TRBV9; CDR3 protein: CASSVDGRVTGELFF; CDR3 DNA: TGTGCCAGCAGCGTAGATGGGAGGGTCACCGGGGAGCTGTTTTTT
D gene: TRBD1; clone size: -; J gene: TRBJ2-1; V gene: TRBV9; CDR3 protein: CASSVGQGWNEQFF; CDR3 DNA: TGTGCCAGCAGCGTTGGACAGGGATGGAATGAGCAGTTCTTC
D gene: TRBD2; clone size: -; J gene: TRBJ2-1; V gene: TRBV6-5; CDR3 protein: CASRLHGSGVTHQFF; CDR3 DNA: TGTGCCAGCAGGCTACACGGTAGCGGGGTTACGCACCAGTTCTTC
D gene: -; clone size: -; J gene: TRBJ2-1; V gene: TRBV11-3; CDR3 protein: CASSGSWMGNEQFF; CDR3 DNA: TGTGCCAGCAGCGGGTCCTGGATGGGGAATGAGCAGTTCTTC
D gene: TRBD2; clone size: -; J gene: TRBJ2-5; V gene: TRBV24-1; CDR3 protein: CATSDLGAGLQETQYF; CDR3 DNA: TGTGCCACCAGTGATTTGGGAGCGGGGCTACAAGAGACCCAGTACTTC
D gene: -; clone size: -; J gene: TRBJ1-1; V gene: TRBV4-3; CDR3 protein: CASSQDGRPNTEAFF; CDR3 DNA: TGCGCCAGCAGCCAAGATGGCAGGCCGAACACTGAAGCTTTCTTT
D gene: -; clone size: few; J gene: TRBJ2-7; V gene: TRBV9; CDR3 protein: CASSVGQGRGYEQYF; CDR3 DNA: TGTGCCAGCAGCGTAGGGCAGGGTCGTGGCTACGAGCAGTACTTC
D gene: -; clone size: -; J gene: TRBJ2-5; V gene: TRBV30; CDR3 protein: CAWSRDSAFETQYF; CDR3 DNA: TGTGCCTGGTCACGGGACTCGGCTTTTGAGACCCAGTACTTC
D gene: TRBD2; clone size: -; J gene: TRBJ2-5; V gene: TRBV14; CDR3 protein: CASSHSGLAGGRKETQYF; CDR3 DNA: TGTGCCAGCAGCCATTCGGGGCTAGCGGGGGGACGAAAAGAGACCCAGTACTTC
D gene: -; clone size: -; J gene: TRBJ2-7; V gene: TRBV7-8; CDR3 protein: CASSDPPAAQYF; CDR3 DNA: TGTGCCAGCAGCGATCCCCCAGCGGCGCAGTACTTC
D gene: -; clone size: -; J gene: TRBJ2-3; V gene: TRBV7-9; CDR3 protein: CASVADTQYF; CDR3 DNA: TGTGCCAGCGTGGCAGATACGCAGTATTTT